The clone carrying this T cell receptor beta chain was observed once. MiXCR, run by TCRdb on the reads, gives a single entry per CDR3 protein. The repertoire holds about 360,000 distinct CDR3 sequences, 15% to 20% seen once, with 8.7% in the top ten. This entry belongs to a study of T cell repertoires in cytomegalovirus infection. The V gene end was trimmed by 0 bases and the J gene end by 2 bases; junction bases not matched to a gene: 4. The CDR3 runs to 16 residues. Germline-derived CDR1 and CDR2 are DFQATT and SNEGSKA (reference sequence). The chain links TRBV20-1 to TRBJ2-3; 11 nucleotides line up with TRBD2. The clonotype was recovered from a human donor in good health (CMV status not recorded). Some clones in this sample may be carry-over from other donors' samples. Sequencing was performed on PBMCs. In nucleotides, the CDR3 is TGCAGTGCTAGAGATATAGCGGGGGGGAACACAGATACGCAGTATTTT. This encodes CSARDIAGGNTDTQYF.